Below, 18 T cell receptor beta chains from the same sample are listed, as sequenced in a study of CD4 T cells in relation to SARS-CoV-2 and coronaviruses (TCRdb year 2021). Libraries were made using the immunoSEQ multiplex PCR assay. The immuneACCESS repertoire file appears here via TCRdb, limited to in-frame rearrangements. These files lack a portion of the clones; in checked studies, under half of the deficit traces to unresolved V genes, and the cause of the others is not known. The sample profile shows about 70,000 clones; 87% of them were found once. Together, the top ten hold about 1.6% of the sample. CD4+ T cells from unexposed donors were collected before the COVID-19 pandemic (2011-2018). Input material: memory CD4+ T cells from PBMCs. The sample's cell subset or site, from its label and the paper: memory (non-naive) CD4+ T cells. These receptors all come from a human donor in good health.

In DNA form, the CDR3 reads TGTGCCAGCAAAGGACAGAACACCGGGGAGCTGTTTTTT. Amino acid sequence: CASKGQNTGELFF. The chain uses TRBV27 and TRBJ2-2; D is perhaps TRBD1 (5 bases). Germline CDR1 reads MNHEY; CDR2 reads SMNVEV (reference sequence). The length of the CDR3 is 13 residues. V was pared by 7 bases and J by 1 base, with 7 bases between.

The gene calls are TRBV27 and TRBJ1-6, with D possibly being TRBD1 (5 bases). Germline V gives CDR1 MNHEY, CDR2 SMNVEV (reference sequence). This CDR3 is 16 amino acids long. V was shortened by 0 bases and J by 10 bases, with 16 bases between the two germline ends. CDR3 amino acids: CASSLSAPGTGSPLHF. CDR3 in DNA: TGTGCCAGCAGTTTATCTGCACCCGGGACTGGGTCACCCCTCCACTTT.

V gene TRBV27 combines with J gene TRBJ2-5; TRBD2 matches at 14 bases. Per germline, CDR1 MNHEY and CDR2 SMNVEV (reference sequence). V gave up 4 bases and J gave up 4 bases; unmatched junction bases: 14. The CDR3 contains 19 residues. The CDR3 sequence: CASSSPFSGTSGGLETQYF. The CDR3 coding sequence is TGTGCCAGCAGTTCACCCTTTTCTGGGACTAGCGGGGGTTTAGAGACCCAGTACTTC.

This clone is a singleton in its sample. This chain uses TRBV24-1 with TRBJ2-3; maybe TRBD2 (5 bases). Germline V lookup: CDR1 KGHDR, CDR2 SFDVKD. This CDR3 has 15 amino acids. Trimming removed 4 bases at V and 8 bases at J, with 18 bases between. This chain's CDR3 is CATSDNRARAGTQYF. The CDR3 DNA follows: TGTGCCACCAGTGACAATAGAGCCCGGGCGGGTACGCAGTATTTT.

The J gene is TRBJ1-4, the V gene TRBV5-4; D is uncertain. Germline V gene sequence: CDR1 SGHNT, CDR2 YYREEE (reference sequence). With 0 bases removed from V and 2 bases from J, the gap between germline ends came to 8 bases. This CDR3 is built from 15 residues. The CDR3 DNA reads TGTGCCAGCAGCTTGGAGATAGGTACTAATGAAAAACTGTTTTTT. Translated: CASSLEIGTNEKLFF. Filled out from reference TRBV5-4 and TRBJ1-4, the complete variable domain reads ETGVTQSPTHLIKTRGQQVTLRCSSQSGHNTVSWYQQALGQGPQFIFQYYREEENGRGNFPPRFSGLQFPNYSSELNVNALELDDSALYLCASSLEIGTNEKLFFGSGTQLSVL.

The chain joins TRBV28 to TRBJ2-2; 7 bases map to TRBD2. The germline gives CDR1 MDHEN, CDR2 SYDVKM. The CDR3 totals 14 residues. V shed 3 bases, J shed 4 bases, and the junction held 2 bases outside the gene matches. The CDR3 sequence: CASSFGGGTGELFF. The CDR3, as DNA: TGTGCCAGCAGTTTTGGGGGGGGCACCGGGGAGCTGTTTTTT.

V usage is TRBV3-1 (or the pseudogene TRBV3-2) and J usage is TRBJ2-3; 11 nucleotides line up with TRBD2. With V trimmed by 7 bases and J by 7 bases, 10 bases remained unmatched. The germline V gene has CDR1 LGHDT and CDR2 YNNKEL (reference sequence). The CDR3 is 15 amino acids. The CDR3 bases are TGTGCCAGCACCCTTAGCGGGAGGGCCGTTCATACGCAGTATTTT. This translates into CASTLSGRAVHTQYF.

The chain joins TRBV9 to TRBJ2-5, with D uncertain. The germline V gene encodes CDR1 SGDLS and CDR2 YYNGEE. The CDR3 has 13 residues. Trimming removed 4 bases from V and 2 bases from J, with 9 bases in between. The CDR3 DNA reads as TGTGCCAGCAGCCCTTTGTTGCAAGAGACCCAGTACTTC. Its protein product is CASSPLLQETQYF.

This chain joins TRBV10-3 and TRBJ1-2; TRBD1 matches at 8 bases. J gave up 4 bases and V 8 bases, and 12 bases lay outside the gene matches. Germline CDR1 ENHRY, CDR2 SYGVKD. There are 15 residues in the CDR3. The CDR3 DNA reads TGTGCCATCTATTCATCCGGACAGGGAGGCTATGGCTACACCTTC. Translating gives CAIYSSGQGGYGYTF.

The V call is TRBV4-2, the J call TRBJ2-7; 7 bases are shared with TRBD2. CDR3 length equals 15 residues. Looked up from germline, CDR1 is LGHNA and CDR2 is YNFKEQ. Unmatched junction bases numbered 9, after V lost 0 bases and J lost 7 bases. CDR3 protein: CASSQDLGLGWEQYF. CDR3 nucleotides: TGTGCCAGCAGCCAAGATCTTGGACTAGGGTGGGAGCAGTACTTC.

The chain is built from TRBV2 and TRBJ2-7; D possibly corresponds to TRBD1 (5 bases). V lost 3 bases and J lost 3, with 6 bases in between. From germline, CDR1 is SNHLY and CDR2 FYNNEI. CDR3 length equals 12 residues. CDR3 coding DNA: TGTGCCAGCAGTGACCAGGGCTACGAGCAGTACTTC. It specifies CASSDQGYEQYF.

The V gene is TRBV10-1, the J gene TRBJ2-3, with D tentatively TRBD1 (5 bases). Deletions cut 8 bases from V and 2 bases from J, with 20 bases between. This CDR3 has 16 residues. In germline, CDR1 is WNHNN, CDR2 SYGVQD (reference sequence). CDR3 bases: TGCGCCAGCGCCGAACCCTCCAGGGTTTTCACAGATACGCAGTATTTT. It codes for CASAEPSRVFTDTQYF.

CDR3 nucleotides: TGTGCCTGGAGTCTTCCGGACAGAAAGAACACTGAAGCTTTCTTT. It encodes CAWSLPDRKNTEAFF. The chain couples TRBV30 to TRBJ1-1, with a weak D call TRBD1 (6 bases). The V gene's germline CDR1 is GTSNPN and CDR2 SVGIG (reference sequence). The V end was cut by 2 bases, the J end by 1 base, with 14 bases between. The CDR3 runs 15 residues.

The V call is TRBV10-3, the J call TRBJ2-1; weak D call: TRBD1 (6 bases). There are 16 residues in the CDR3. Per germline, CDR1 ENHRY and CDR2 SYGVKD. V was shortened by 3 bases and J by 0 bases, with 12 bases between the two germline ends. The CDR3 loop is CAISDSTGPSYNEQFF. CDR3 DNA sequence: TGTGCCATCAGTGACTCTACAGGGCCCTCCTACAATGAGCAGTTCTTC.

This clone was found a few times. The CDR3 region has the DNA TGCGCCAGCAGCACTCGGACTAGCGGGGGGGTGGAAAACATTCAGTACTTC. Translating gives CASSTRTSGGVENIQYF. The chain employs TRBV4-1 and TRBJ2-4, with 15 bases matching TRBD2. Germline loops: CDR1 MGHRA, CDR2 YSYEKL. The CDR3 runs 17 residues. J gave up 5 bases and V 5 bases, and 7 bases lay outside the gene matches.

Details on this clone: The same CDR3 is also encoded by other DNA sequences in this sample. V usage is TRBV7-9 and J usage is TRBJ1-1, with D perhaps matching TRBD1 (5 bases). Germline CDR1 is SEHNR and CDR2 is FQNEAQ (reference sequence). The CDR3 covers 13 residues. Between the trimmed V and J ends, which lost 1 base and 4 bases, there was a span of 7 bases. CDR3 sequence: CASSLGGGTEAFF. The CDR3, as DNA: TGTGCCAGCAGCTTAGGGGGGGGCACTGAAGCTTTCTTT.

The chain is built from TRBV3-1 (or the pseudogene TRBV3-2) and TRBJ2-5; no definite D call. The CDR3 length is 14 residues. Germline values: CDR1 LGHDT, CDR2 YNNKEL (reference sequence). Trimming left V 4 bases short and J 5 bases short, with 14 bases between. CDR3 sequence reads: CASSPPQTGETQYF. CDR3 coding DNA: TGTGCCAGCAGCCCCCCACAGACTGGGGAGACCCAGTACTTC.

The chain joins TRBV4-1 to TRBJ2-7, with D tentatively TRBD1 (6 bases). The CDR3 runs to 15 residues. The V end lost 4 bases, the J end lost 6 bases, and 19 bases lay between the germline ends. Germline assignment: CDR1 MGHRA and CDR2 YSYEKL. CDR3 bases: TGCGCCAGCAGCCCCGCTCCGGGACACCCTTCCGAGCAGTACTTC. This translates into CASSPAPGHPSEQYF.